This T cell receptor (beta chain) was sequenced during a study of shared clonotypes between healthy human individuals (dated by TCRdb to 2020 to 2022). Regarding the study in general: A couple of women and three men aged 18 to 49 years were included in the cohort. For each donor, CD4 naive and CD4 memory were each given three plates, CD8 naive was given two plates, and CD8 memory was given one plate. To estimate repertoire size and how much clonotypes are shared between individuals, the study performed deep sequencing of blood TCR repertoires from a few healthy adults. Libraries were prepared and TCR repertoires were sequenced by different laboratories using diverse techniques, in order to increase sequencing depth and limit assay-specific biases. Each donor's leukapheresis produced roughly between roughly 0.85 and 10 billion PBMCs.

The study at large found these results: Incomplete sequencing was indicated by rarefaction of sorted-subset datasets, despite the large sequencing depth. Pairwise subsampling indicated that sequencing depth was expected to affect the degree of clonotype sharing among donors. Across a handful of donors, approximately 5% of naive CD4, around 3.5% of naive CD8, 2.3% of memory CD4, and under 0.45% of memory CD8 clonotypes were shared. Sampling was restricted to blood, and TCR repertoires in tissue are likely to differ from TCR repertoires in blood. The small number of donors limited the genetic and exposure-history diversity represented. Estimated clonotype richness was generally larger for naive than for memory subsets. Higher generation probabilities were observed for clonotypes shared by all four sorted-subset donors than for non-shared clonotypes.

A word on this clone: This clone's antigen is unknown. No much larger clone is present one base from it, and per-base qualities are unavailable.

CDR1 and CDR2 (SGHTS, YDEGEE) derive from the germline V gene. The CDR3 spans 15 residues, from the cysteine through the phenylalanine. The kept DNA is CDR3 alone, 45 bases in frame from the first base. Trimming removed 0 bases from V and 2 bases from J, leaving 11 bases between the germline ends. The donors were healthy, HIV-negative adults with no recently reported acute infections or vaccinations. Every donor was a Caucasian adult living in Nashville, Tennessee, USA. CD4+ T cells were enriched through magnetic negative selection, after which naive cells were positively selected on CD45RA and the remaining negative fraction served as the memory subset. After blood collection by leukapheresis, PBMCs were isolated using Ficoll-Histopaque density gradient centrifugation and then cryopreserved in the vapor phase of liquid nitrogen. Analytical flow cytometry was used to check the purity and quantity of every magnetically sorted T cell population. Genomic DNA was isolated from every sorted fraction and measured by UV absorbance on a Nanodrop 2000c.

Using the deep immunoSEQ assay, multiplex PCR amplified TCR CDR3 regions from genomic DNA. Genomic DNA extracted from each cell subset was distributed evenly over all wells of several immunoSEQ 96-well plates, and each plate served as one replicate. For sorted subsets, roughly 0.2 ug genomic DNA, equal to tens of thousands of T cell genomes, was loaded into each replicate PCR. Purified libraries were measured with a Qubit 3.0 fluorometer, size-checked on a Bioanalyzer 2100, and measured again with the KAPA Library Quantification kit. A separate single-read 150-cycle Illumina NextSeq 550 flow cell was used to sequence each immunoSEQ 96-well plate. The authors' pipeline ran thus. Because only junctional sequences without quality scores were contained in the immunoSEQ output, filtering matching that applied to full-length reads could not be performed. To assign V/J genes and CDR3, sequences were annotated against IMGT germline references using PyIR, a Python wrapper for IgBLAST v1.9. Any read was removed if the V/J assignment was weak (E-value above 1e-6), the CDR3 was missing, or the read contained stop codons, out-of-frame junctions, or ambiguous translated residues. A V3J clonotype was defined by an identical inferred V gene, J gene, and CDR3 amino acid sequence. Percentage overlap between repertoires was computed as shared unique clonotypes divided by the size of the smaller repertoire. RTK rarefaction, the Chao1 estimator, and Recon v2.1 estimates of unobserved clonotypes were used to assess repertoire richness. OLGA was used to compute generation probabilities for all TCRbeta clonotypes that the gDNA method yielded from a few donors. TCRdb re-hosts the immuneACCESS table, in-frame sequences only. Its copies lack some clones; in the studies checked, an unresolved V gene accounts for under half of them, and the cause for the rest is not known. The V and J calls and the clone size are those of that table, but D and trimming were determined from the DNA. This sample is represented by 1.4 million to 1.5 million clones; 95% to 97% of them were singletons. Roughly 1.2% of the sample rests with the top ten.

The rearranged segments are TRBV5-8 and TRBJ2-5; 6 matching bases give a weak D call of TRBD1. Material for sequencing was naive CD4+ T cells sorted from blood. The cell subset or site label of this sample denotes: CD45RA+ positively selected. This sequence originates from a young man in good health. This receptor carries the CDR3 CASSLEPGQQETQYF. In nucleotide form, the sequence is TGTGCCAGCAGCTTGGAGCCTGGACAGCAAGAGACCCAGTACTTC.